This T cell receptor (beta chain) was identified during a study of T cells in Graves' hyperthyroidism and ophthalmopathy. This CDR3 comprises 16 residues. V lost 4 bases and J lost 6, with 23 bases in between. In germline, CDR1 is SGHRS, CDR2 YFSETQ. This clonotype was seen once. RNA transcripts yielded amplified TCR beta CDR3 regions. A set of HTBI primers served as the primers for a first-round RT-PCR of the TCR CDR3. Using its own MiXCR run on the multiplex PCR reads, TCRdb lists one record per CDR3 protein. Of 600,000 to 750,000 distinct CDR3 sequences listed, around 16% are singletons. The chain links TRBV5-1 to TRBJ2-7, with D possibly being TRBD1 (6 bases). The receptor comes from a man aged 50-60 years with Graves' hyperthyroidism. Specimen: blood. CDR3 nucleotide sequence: TGCGCCAGCAGCGTTTATACTACAGGGTCCCCTGTCGAGCAGTACTTC. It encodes CASSVYTTGSPVEQYF.